This T cell receptor (beta chain) was observed in a study of blood T cell repertoires in COVID-19 (dated by TCRdb to the early 2020s). With respect to the entire study: The collaborator samples originated in the United States, Italy and Spain and spanned the acute and convalescent phases of COVID-19. The repertoires were made available in a free public database intended to serve as a resource for research on the immune response to SARS-CoV-2. The samples were drawn from the first 160 participants of the ongoing ImmuneRACE study and from 1,200 or so subjects provided by 6 global collaborators. The material from the prospective study consisted of cDNA or gDNA derived from T cells, B-cell-depleted T cells, or PBMCs. Deeply sampled blood TCRbeta repertoires from subjects exposed to, actively infected with, or recovered from COVID-19 were included in the dataset. A de-identified subject ID, COVID-19 status, age in years and sex were almost always included in the sample metadata. Where available, HLA class I and class II types were obtained from metadata supplied by the sample provider rather than from assay-based typing.

TCRbeta CDR3 regions were amplified from genomic DNA using the immunoSEQ Assay, a bias-controlled multiplex PCR. In the paper's pipeline: The number of nucleated cells in each sample was estimated by amplification of reference gene primers within the assay. To quantify the absolute abundance of each unique TCRbeta CDR3 rearrangement, sequence reads were collapsed and filtered. Productive Simpson clonality was computed per sample as the square root of Simpson's diversity index over productive rearrangements. Held by TCRdb, this immuneACCESS table contains in-frame sequences only and omits some clones. Under half of the omission traces to an unresolved V gene where checked; the cause of the rest is unknown. V and J calls and clone size are as listed in that table; D and trimming were resolved from the DNA. This sample has roughly 43,000 clones in its table, and about 89% of those were observed once. 15% to 20% of the sample belongs to the ten largest clones.

Whole blood was collected in K2EDTA tubes by collaborating institutions according to the institutions' own protocols. For TCRbeta analysis, collaborators shipped samples as frozen whole blood, isolated PBMCs, or DNA extracted from either of those sample types. Findings and caveats that apply to the study as a whole: Clinical and demographic metadata were provided uncurated, with the amount varying by source and participant.

Notes on this clone: The antigen it recognizes is unknown. Base qualities were left out, and no much larger clone turns up one base away.

Trimming at the junction amounts to 5 bases on V and 6 bases on J, and the germline ends lie 14 bases apart. The CDR3, from cysteine to phenylalanine, totals 13 residues. Only the CDR3 DNA stays, 39 bases, in frame from base 1. From a lookup of the germline V gene, CDR1 and CDR2 are MNHEY and SVGEGT. The chain is encoded by TRBV6-2 or TRBV6-3 joined to TRBJ2-7; the D gene assignment is ambiguous. The sequencing sample was made of peripheral blood. The sequence was obtained from a human donor in a cohort sampled during active COVID-19. This receptor has the CDR3 CASSPSFYGEQYF. The DNA is as follows: TGTGCCAGCAGTCCCTCATTCTACGGCGAGCAGTACTTC.